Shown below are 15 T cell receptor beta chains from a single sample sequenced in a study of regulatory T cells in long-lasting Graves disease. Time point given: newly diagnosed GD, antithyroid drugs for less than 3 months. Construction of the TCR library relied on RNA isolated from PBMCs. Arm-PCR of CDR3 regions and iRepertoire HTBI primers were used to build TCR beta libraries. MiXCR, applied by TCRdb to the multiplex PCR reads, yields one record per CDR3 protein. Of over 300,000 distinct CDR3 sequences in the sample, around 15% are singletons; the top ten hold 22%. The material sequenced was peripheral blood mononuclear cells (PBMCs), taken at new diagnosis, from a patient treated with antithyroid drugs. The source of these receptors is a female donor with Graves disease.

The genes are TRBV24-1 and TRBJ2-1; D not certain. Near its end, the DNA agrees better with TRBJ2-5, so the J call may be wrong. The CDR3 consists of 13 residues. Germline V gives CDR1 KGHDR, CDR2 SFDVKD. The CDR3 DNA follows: TGTGCCACCGCGTCCGGGTTTTTGGAGACCCAGTACTTC. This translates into CATASGFLETQYF.

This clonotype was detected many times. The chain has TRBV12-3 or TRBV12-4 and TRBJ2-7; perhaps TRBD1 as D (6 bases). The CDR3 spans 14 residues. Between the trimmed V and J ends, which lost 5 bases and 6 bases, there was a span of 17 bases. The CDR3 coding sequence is TGTGCCAGCAGTACCAGGGGTTGGTTGGGCGAGCAGTACTTC. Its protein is CASSTRGWLGEQYF.

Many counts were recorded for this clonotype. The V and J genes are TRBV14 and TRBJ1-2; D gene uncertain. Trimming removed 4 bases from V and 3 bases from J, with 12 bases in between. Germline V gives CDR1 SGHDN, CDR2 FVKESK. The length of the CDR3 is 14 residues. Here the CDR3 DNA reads TGTGCCAGCAGCCCCTACCGTCTCTACTATGGCTACACCTTC. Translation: CASSPYRLYYGYTF.

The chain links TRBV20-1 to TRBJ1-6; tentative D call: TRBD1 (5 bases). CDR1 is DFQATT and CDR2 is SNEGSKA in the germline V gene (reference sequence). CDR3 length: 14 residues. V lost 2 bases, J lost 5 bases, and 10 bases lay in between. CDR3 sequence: CSARKARDNSPLHF. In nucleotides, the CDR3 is TGCAGTGCTAGAAAGGCCAGGGATAATTCACCCCTCCACTTT.

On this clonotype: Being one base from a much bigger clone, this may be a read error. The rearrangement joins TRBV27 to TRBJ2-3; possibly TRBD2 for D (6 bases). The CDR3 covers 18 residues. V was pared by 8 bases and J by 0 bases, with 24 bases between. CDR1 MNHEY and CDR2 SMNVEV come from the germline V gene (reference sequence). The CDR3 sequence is CASGSLETDYYSTDTQYF. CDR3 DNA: TGTGCCAGCGGTTCCCTCGAGACGGACTACTATAGCACAGATACGCAGTATTTT.

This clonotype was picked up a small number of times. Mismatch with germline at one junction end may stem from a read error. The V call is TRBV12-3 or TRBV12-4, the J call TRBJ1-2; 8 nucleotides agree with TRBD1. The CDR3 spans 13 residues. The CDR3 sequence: CAGSLRTGFGYTF. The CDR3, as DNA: TGTGCCGGCAGTCTCAGGACAGGGTTTGGCTACACCTTC.

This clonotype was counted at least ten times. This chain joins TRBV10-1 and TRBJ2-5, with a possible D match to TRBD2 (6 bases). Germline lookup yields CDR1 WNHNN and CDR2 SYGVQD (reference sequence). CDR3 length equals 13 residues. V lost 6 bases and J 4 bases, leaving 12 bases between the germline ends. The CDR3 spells CASSDEGGETQYF. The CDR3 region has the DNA TGCGCCAGCAGCGATGAGGGAGGAGAGACCCAGTACTTC.

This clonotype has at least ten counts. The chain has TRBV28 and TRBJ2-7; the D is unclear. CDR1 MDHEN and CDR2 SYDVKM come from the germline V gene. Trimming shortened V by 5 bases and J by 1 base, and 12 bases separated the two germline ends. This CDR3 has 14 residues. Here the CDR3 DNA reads TGTGCCAGCAGTCCAGGTGGGGTATCCTACGAGCAGTACTTC. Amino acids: CASSPGGVSYEQYF.

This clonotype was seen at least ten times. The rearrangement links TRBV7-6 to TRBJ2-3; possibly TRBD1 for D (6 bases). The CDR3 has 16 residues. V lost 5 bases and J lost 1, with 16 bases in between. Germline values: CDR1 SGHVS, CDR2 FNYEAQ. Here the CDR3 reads CASSLYRVEGTDTQYF. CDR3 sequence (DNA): TGTGCCAGCAGCCTATACAGGGTCGAGGGCACAGATACGCAGTATTTT.

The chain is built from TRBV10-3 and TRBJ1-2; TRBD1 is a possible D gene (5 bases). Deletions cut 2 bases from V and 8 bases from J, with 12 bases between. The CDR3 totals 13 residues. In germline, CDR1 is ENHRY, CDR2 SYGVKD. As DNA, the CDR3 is TGTGCCATCAGTGAGCAAAGGGGTAGCGGCTACACCTTC. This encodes CAISEQRGSGYTF.

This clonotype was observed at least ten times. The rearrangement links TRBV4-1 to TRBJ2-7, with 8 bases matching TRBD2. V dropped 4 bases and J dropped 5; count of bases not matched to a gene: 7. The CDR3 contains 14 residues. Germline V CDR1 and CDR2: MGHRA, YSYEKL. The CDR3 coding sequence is TGCGCCAGCAGCCCCGGGGGGGCGGTCAACGAGCAGTACTTC. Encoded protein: CASSPGGAVNEQYF.

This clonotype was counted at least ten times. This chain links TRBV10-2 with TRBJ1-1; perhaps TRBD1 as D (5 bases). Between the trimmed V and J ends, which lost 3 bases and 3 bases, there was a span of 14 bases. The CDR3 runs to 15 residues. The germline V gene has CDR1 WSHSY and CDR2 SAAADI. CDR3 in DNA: TGCGCCAGCAGTGACTACAGGATAGGAGACACTGAAGCTTTCTTT. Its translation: CASSDYRIGDTEAFF.

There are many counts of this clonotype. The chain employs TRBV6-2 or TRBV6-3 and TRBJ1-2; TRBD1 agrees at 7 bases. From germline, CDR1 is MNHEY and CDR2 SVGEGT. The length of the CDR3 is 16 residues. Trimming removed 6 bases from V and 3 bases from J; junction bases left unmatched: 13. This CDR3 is CASRPDRESLDYGYTF. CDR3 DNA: TGTGCCAGCAGACCCGACAGGGAATCCCTGGACTATGGCTACACCTTC.

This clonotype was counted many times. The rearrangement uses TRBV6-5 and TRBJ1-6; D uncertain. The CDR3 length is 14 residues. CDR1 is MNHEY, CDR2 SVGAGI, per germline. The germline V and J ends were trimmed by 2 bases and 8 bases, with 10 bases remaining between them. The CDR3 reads CASSYIMGDSPLHF. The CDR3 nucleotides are TGTGCCAGCAGTTACATAATGGGCGATTCACCCCTCCACTTT.

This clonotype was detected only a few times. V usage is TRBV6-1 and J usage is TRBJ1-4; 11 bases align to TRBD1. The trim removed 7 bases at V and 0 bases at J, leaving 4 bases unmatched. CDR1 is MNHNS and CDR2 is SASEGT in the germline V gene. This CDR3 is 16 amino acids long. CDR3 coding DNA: TGTGCCAGCACCGAGGGACAGGGGGCAACTAATGAAAAACTGTTTTTT. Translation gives CASTEGQGATNEKLFF.